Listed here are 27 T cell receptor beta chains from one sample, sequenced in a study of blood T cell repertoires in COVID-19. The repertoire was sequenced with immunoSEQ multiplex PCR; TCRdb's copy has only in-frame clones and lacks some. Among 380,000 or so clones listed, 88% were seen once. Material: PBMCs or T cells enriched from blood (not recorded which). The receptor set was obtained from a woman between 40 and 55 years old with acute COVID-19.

The CDR3 DNA follows: TGCGCCAGCAGCTTCCATAGGGGCACTGAAGCTTTCTTT. Encoded protein: CASSFHRGTEAFF. The chain recombines TRBV5-1 with TRBJ1-1; D perhaps matches TRBD1 (5 bases). In germline, CDR1 is SGHRS, CDR2 YFSETQ. The V end was cut by 2 bases, the J end by 4 bases, with 9 bases between. CDR3 size: 13 residues.

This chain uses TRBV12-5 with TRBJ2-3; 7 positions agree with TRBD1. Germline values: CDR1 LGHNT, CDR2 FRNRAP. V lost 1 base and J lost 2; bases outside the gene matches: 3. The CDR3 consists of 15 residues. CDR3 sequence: CASGLGGQTTDTQYF. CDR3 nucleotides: TGTGCTAGTGGTTTGGGGGGACAGACCACAGATACGCAGTATTTT.

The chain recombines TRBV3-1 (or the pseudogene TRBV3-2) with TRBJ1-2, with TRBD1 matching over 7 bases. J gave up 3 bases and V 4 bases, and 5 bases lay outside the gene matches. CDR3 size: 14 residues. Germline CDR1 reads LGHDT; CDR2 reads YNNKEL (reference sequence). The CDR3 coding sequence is TGTGCCAGCAGCCTGCCAGGGGGGTACTATGGCTACACCTTC. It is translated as CASSLPGGYYGYTF.

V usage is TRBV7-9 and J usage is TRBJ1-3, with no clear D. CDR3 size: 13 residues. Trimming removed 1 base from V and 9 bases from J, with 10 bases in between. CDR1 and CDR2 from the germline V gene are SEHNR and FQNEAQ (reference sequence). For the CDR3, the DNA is TGTGCCAGCAGCTTAGGAGGAACTGGCACCATATATTTT. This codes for CASSLGGTGTIYF.

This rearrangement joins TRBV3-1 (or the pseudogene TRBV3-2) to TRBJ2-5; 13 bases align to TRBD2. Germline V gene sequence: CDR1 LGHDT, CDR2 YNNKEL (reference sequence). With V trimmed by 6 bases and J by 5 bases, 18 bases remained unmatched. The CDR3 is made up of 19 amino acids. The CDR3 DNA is TGTGCCAGCAGGGCTAACATACTAGCGGGGGGGCTCGAGTGGGAGACCCAGTACTTC. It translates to CASRANILAGGLEWETQYF.

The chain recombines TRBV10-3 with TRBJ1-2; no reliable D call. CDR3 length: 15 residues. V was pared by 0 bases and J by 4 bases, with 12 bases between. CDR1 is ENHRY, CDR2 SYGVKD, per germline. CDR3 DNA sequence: TGTGCCATCAGTGAGTCGGCAGCACGCGGCTATGGCTACACCTTC. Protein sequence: CAISESAARGYGYTF.

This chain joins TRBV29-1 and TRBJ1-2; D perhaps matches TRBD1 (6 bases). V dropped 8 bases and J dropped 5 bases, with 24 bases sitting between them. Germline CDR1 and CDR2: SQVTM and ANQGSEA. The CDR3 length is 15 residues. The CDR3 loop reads CSSPVGGEAGYGYTF. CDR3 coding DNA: TGCAGCTCCCCGGTGGGGGGCGAAGCGGGGTATGGCTACACCTTC.

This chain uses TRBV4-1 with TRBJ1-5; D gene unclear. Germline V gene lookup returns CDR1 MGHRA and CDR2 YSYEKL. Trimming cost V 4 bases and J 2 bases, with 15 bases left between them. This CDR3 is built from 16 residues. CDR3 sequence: CASSPFDGRGNQPQHF. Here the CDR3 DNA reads TGCGCCAGCAGCCCCTTTGACGGGAGGGGCAATCAGCCCCAGCATTTT.

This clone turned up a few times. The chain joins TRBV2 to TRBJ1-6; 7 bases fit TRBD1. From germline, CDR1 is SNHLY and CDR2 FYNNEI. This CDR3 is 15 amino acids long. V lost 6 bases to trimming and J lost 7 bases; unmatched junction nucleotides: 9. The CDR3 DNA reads TGTGCCAGCAGGGCGACAGGGAATCGCAATTCACCCCTCCACTTT. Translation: CASRATGNRNSPLHF.

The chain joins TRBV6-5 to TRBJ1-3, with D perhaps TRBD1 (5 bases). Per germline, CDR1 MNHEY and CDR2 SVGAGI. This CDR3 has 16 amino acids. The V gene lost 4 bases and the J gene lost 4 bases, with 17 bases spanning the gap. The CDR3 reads CASSSLGGSSGNTIYF. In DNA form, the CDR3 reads TGTGCCAGCAGTTCCCTCGGGGGGTCCTCCGGAAACACCATATATTTT.

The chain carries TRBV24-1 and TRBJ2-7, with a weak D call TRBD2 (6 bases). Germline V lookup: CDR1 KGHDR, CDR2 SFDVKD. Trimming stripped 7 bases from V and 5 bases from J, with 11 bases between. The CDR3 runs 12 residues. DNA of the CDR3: TGTGCCACCAGCTTGGGCGGGGACGAGCAGTACTTC. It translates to CATSLGGDEQYF.

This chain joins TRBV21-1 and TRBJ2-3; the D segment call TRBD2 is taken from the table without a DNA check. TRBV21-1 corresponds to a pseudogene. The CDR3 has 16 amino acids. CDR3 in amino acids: CASISSRVVPPMRQYF. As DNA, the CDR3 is TGTGCCAGCATCTCCAGCCGGGTAGTACCCCCCATGAGGCAGTATTTT.

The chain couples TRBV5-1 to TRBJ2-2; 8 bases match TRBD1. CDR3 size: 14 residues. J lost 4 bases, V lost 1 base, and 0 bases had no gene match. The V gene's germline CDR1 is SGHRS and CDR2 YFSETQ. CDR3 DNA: TGCGCCAGCAGCTTGACAGGGGGCACCGGGGAGCTGTTTTTT. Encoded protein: CASSLTGGTGELFF.

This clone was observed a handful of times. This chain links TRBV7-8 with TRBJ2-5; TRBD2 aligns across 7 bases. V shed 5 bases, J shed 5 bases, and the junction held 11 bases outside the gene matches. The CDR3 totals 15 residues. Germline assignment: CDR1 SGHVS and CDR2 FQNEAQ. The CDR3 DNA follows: TGTGCCAGCAGCCTAAGACTAGCTGGGCAGGAGACCCAGTACTTC. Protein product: CASSLRLAGQETQYF.

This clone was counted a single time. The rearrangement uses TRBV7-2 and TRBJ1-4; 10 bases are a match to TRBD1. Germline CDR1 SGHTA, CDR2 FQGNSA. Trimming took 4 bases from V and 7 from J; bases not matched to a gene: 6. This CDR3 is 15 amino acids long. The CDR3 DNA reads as TGTGCCAGCAGCTGGGGGACAGGGGAGGGTGAAAAACTGTTTTTT. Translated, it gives CASSWGTGEGEKLFF.

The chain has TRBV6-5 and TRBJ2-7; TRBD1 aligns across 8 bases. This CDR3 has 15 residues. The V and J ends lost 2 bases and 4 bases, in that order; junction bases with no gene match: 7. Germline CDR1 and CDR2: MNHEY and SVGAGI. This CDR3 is CASSYRDRRGYEQYF. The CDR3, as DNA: TGTGCCAGCAGTTACCGGGACAGGAGGGGGTACGAGCAGTACTTC.

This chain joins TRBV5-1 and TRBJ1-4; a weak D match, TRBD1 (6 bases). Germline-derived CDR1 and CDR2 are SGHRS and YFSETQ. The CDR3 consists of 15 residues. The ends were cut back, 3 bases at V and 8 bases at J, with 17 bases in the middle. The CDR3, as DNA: TGCGCCAGCAGCTCTGCAGGGGACATCGGCGAAAAACTGTTTTTT. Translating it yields CASSSAGDIGEKLFF. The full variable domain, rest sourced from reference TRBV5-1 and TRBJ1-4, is KAGVTQTPRYLIKTRGQQVTLSCSPISGHRSVSWYQQTPGQGLQFLFEYFSETQRNKGNFPGRFSGRQFSNSRSEMNVSTLELGDSALYLCASSSAGDIGEKLFFGSGTQLSVL.

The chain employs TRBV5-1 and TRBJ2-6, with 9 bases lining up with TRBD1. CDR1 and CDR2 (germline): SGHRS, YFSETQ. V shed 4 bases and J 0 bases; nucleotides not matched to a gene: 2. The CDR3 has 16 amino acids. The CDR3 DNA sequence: TGCGCCAGCAGCGGGACAGGGTTCTCTGGGGCCAACGTCCTGACTTTC. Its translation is CASSGTGFSGANVLTF.

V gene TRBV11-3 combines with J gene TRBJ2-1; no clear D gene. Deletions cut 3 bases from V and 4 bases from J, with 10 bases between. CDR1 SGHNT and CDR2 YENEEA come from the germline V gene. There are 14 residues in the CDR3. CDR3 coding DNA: TGTGCCAGCAGCTTCGGCGGCCCGTACAATGAGCAGTTCTTC. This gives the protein CASSFGGPYNEQFF.

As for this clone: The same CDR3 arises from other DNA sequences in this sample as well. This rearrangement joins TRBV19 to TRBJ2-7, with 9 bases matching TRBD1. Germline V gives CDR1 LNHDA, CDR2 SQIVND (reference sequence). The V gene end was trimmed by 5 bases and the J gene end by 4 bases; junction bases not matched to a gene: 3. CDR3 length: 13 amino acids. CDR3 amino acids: CASSADRGYEQYF. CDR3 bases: TGTGCCAGTAGTGCCGACAGGGGGTACGAGCAGTACTTC.

The CDR3 DNA reads TGTGCCAGCACCAATACAGGGGACTATGGCTACACCTTC. It is translated as CASTNTGDYGYTF. The chain links TRBV9 to TRBJ1-2, with 7 bases aligning to TRBD1. Trimming took 6 bases from V and 3 from J; bases not matched to a gene: 5. This CDR3 region has 13 residues. CDR1 SGDLS and CDR2 YYNGEE come from the germline V gene.

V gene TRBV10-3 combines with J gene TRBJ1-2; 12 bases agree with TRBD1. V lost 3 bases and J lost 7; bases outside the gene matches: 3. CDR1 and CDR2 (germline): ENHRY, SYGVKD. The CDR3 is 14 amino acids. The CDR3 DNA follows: TGTGCCATCAGTGATCGGGACAGGGGGCCTGGCTACACCTTC. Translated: CAISDRDRGPGYTF.

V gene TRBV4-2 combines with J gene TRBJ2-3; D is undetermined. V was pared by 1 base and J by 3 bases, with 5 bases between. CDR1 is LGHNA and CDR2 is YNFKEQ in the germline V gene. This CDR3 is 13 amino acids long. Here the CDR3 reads CASSQGRTDTQYF. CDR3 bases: TGTGCCAGCAGCCAAGGGCGGACAGATACGCAGTATTTT.

As DNA, the CDR3 is TGTGCCAGCAGCGTATTAGGGGATGATAATCAGCCCCAGCATTTT. Translating it yields CASSVLGDDNQPQHF. The J gene is TRBJ1-5, the V gene TRBV9; the D gene is possibly TRBD1 (5 bases). Trimming removed 1 base from V and 4 bases from J, with 12 bases in between. The CDR3 has 15 residues. Germline lookup yields CDR1 SGDLS and CDR2 YYNGEE. Full variable domain (outside the CDR3, taken from reference TRBV9 and TRBJ1-5): DSGVTQTPKHLITATGQRVTLRCSPRSGDLSVYWYQQSLDQGLQFLIQYYNGEERAKGNILERFSAQQFPDLHSELNLSSLELGDSALYFCASSVLGDDNQPQHFGDGTRLSIL.

CDR3 residues: CASSFGTASNQPQHF. CDR3 nucleotide sequence: TGCGCCAGCAGCTTCGGGACAGCTAGCAATCAGCCCCAGCATTTT. J is TRBJ1-5 and V is TRBV5-1, with 7 bases that match TRBD1. Germline loops: CDR1 SGHRS, CDR2 YFSETQ. The length of the CDR3 is 15 residues. Unmatched junction bases numbered 2, after V lost 2 bases and J lost 0 bases.

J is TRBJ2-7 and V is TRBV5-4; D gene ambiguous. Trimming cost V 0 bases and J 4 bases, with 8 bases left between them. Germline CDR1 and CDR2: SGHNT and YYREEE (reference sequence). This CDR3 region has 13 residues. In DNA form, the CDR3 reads TGTGCCAGCAGCTTGGGCACAGTTTACGAGCAGTACTTC. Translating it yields CASSLGTVYEQYF.

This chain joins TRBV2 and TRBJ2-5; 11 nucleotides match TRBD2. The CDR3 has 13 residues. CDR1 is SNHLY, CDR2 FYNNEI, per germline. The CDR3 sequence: CGTGTSGQETQYF. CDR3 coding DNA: TGTGGCACAGGGACTAGCGGCCAAGAGACCCAGTACTTC.